A single sample is the source of the 14 T cell receptor beta chains below, sequenced in a study of chemoradiotherapy in HPV16-positive cancers. Some clones are missing from TCRdb's copy, which holds only in-frame ones; the method was immunoSEQ multiplex PCR. Altogether approximately 1,800 clones are present, about 89% being singletons, with the ten largest covering about 5%. Source: tumor tissue, taken from a patient who underwent chemoradiotherapy. The receptors derive from a human donor with HPV-associated anogenital cancer.

The chain combines TRBV6-5 with TRBJ2-1; 7 nucleotides match TRBD2. The trim removed 2 bases at V and 4 bases at J, leaving 2 bases unmatched. The CDR3 extends over 14 amino acids. Germline V lookup: CDR1 MNHEY, CDR2 SVGAGI. CDR3 sequence: CASSYRDYYNEQFF. CDR3 sequence (DNA): TGTGCCAGCAGTTACAGGGACTATTACAATGAGCAGTTCTTC.

The genes are TRBV5-1 and TRBJ1-1; 8 nucleotides line up with TRBD1. Germline trimming cut 1 base from V and 5 bases from J; bases unmatched to any gene: 13. CDR1 and CDR2 (germline): SGHRS, YFSETQ. The CDR3 has 17 amino acids. DNA of the CDR3: TGCGCCAGCAGCTTGCTCCGACAGGGGAGTACCTGGACTGAAGCTTTCTTT. This codes for CASSLLRQGSTWTEAFF.

V gene TRBV9 combines with J gene TRBJ2-2; 7 bases match TRBD2. Germline-derived CDR1 and CDR2 are SGDLS and YYNGEE. V lost 2 bases, J lost 1 base, and 2 bases stayed unmatched. The CDR3 covers 15 residues. The CDR3 loop is CASSVGGGNTGELFF. DNA of the CDR3: TGTGCCAGCAGCGTCGGCGGGGGGAACACCGGGGAGCTGTTTTTT. Combining the CDR3 with reference TRBV9 and TRBJ2-2 gives the whole variable domain DSGVTQTPKHLITATGQRVTLRCSPRSGDLSVYWYQQSLDQGLQFLIQYYNGEERAKGNILERFSAQQFPDLHSELNLSSLELGDSALYFCASSVGGGNTGELFFGEGSRLTVL.

The chain carries TRBV7-8 and TRBJ1-1; tentatively, D is TRBD1 (5 bases). CDR3 length: 13 amino acids. CDR1 is SGHVS and CDR2 is FQNEAQ in the germline V gene. Between the trimmed V and J ends, which lost 4 bases and 5 bases, there was a span of 11 bases. CDR3 protein: CASSSNRGTEAFF. In nucleotides, the CDR3 is TGTGCCAGCAGCTCAAACCGGGGGACTGAAGCTTTCTTT.

The chain combines TRBV30 with TRBJ1-2, with D possibly TRBD1 on 5 matching bases. CDR1 is GTSNPN and CDR2 is SVGIG in the germline V gene (reference sequence). Deletions cut 7 bases from V and 2 bases from J, with 23 bases between. The CDR3 covers 16 residues. The CDR3 nucleotides are TGTGCCTTCGACCGAGGGACGGCGGACCAAAACTATGGCTACACCTTC. Its translation: CAFDRGTADQNYGYTF.

The chain joins TRBV2 to TRBJ2-7; 7 bases fit TRBD2. The CDR3 contains 15 residues. The V gene end was trimmed by 6 bases and the J gene end by 1 base; junction bases not matched to a gene: 9. Germline CDR1 reads SNHLY; CDR2 reads FYNNEI. In DNA form, the CDR3 reads TGTGCCAGCAGCTTAAGGGTGCGGGGGTCCTACGAGCAGTACTTC. It specifies CASSLRVRGSYEQYF.

This chain joins TRBV2 and TRBJ2-1; possibly TRBD1 or TRBD2 for D (5 bases each). Germline CDR1 SNHLY, CDR2 FYNNEI. V was trimmed by 3 bases and J by 12 bases, leaving 15 bases between them. The CDR3 contains 13 residues. CDR3 coding DNA: TGTGCCAGCAGTGACAACTCATTGGGGGTGCAGTTCTTC. It translates to CASSDNSLGVQFF.

The CDR3 DNA follows: TGTGCCAGCTCAAACCGGGACAGGGGCCCCTACGAGCAGTACTTC. Its protein product is CASSNRDRGPYEQYF. The chain recombines TRBV18 with TRBJ2-7, with 10 bases identical to TRBD1. The V segment lost 5 bases and the J segment 2 bases; nucleotides outside the gene matches: 6. The CDR3 runs 15 residues. Per the germline V gene, CDR1 is KGHSH and CDR2 is LQKENI.

The chain uses TRBV25-1 and TRBJ1-5; TRBD1 aligns across 7 bases. The germline CDR1 and CDR2 sequences are MGHDK and SYGVNS. Unmatched junction bases numbered 5, after V lost 6 bases and J lost 3 bases. The CDR3 has 14 amino acids. The chain's CDR3 is CASSGTVDNQPQHF. The CDR3 DNA follows: TGTGCCAGCAGCGGGACAGTCGACAATCAGCCCCAGCATTTT.

CDR3 in amino acids: CASSKLARSSTDTQYF. CDR3 nucleotide sequence: TGTGCCAGCAGCAAGCTAGCGAGATCTAGCACAGATACGCAGTATTTT. This chain connects TRBV5-4 to TRBJ2-3; tentatively, D is TRBD2 (6 bases). Germline V gene data show CDR1 as SGHNT and CDR2 as YYREEE (reference sequence). Trimming left V 4 bases short and J 0 bases short, with 15 bases between. This CDR3 is 16 amino acids long.

The DNA of the CDR3 is TGTGCCAGCAGCGGACTCGCGGGTTCCTACAATGAGCAGTTCTTC. Translated, it gives CASSGLAGSYNEQFF. This sequence joins TRBV25-1 and TRBJ2-1, with a tentative D call TRBD2 (5 bases). Trimming stripped 6 bases from V and 1 base from J, with 13 bases between. The CDR3 consists of 15 residues. CDR1 and CDR2 from the germline V gene are MGHDK and SYGVNS.

The chain combines TRBV18 with TRBJ2-1, with D perhaps matching TRBD1 or TRBD2 (5 bases each). Trimming took off 1 base at V and 12 bases at J, with 10 bases between the two ends. The germline gives CDR1 KGHSH, CDR2 LQKENI. This CDR3 has 12 residues. CDR3 amino acids: CASSPLDGAQFF. The CDR3 DNA is TGTGCCAGCTCACCACTAGACGGGGCGCAGTTCTTC.

The chain uses TRBV5-6 and TRBJ2-2; no reliable D call. From germline, CDR1 is SGHDT and CDR2 YYEEEE. The CDR3 totals 12 residues. V shed 2 bases and J shed 7 bases, with 6 bases lying between them. As DNA, the CDR3 is TGTGCCAGCAGCTTCCAGGTCGGGGAGCTGTTTTTT. The encoded protein is CASSFQVGELFF.

V and J are TRBV29-1 and TRBJ1-1; perhaps TRBD1 as D (5 bases). Germline CDR1 is SQVTM and CDR2 is ANQGSEA. V was cut by 7 bases and J by 3 bases, with 12 bases left in between. This CDR3 contains 12 residues. The CDR3 DNA reads TGCAGCGGTGTGGTAGGGGACACTGAAGCTTTCTTT. Amino acid sequence: CSGVVGDTEAFF.